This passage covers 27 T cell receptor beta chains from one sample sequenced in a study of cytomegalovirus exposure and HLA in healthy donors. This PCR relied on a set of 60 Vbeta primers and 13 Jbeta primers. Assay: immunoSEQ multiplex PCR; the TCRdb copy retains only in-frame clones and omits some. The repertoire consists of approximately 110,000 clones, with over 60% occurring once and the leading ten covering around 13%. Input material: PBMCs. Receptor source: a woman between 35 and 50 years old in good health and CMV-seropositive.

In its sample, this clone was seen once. The chain's CDR3 is CASSYSEGGNYEQYF. CDR3 coding DNA: TGTGCCAGCAGTTACTCGGAGGGAGGAAACTACGAGCAGTACTTC. This chain uses TRBV6-6 with TRBJ2-7; weak D call: TRBD2 (6 bases). V lost 0 bases and J 3 bases, leaving 12 bases between the germline ends. CDR3 length: 15 amino acids. CDR1 and CDR2 (germline): MNHNY, SVGAGI (reference sequence).

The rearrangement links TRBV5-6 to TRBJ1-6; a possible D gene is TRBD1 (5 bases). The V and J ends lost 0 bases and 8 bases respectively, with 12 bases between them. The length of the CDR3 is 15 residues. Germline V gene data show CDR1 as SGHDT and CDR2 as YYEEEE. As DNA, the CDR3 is TGTGCCAGCAGCTTGGTGGGGACGGGGGATTCACCCCTCCACTTT. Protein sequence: CASSLVGTGDSPLHF.

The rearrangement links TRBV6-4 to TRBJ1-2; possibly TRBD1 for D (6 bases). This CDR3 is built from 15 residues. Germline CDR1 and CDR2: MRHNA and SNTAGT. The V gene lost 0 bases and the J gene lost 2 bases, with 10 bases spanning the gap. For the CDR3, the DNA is TGTGCCAGCAGTGACTCGAGCCAGGGGAACTATGGCTACACCTTC. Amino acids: CASSDSSQGNYGYTF.

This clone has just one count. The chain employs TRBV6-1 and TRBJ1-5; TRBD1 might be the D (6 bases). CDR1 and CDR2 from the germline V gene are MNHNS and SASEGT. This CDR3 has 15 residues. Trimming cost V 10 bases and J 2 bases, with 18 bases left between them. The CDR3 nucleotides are TGTGCCACTATGGCAGGGGCCTGGGGCAATCAGCCCCAGCATTTT. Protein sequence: CATMAGAWGNQPQHF.

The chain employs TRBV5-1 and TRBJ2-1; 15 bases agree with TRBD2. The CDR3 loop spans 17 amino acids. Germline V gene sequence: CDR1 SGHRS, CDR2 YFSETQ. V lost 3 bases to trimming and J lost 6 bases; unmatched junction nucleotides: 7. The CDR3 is CASSSGLAGGRGNEQFF. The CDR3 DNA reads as TGCGCCAGCAGCTCGGGACTAGCGGGAGGTCGGGGCAATGAGCAGTTCTTC.

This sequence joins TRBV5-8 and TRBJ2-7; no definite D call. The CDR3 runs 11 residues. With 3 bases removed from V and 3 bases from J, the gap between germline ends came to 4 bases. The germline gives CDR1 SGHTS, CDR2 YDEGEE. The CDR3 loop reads CASSSIYEQYF. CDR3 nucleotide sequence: TGTGCCAGCAGCTCCATCTACGAGCAGTACTTC.

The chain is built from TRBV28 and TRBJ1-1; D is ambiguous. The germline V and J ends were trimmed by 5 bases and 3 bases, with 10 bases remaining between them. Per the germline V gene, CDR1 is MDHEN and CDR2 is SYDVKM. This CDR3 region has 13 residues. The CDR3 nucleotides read TGTGCCAGCAGTCTGAATACTGACACTGAAGCTTTCTTT. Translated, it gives CASSLNTDTEAFF. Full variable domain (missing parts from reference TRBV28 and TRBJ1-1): DVKVTQSSRYLVKRTGEKVFLECVQDMDHENMFWYRQDPGLGLRLIYFSYDVKMKEKGDIPEGYSVSREKKERFSLILESASTNQTSMYLCASSLNTDTEAFFGQGTRLTVV.

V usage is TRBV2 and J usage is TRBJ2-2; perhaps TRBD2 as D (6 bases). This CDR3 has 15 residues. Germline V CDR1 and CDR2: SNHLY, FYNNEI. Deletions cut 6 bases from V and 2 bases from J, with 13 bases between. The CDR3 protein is CASSPLAANTGELFF. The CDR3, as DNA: TGTGCCAGCAGCCCACTAGCAGCCAACACCGGGGAGCTGTTTTTT.

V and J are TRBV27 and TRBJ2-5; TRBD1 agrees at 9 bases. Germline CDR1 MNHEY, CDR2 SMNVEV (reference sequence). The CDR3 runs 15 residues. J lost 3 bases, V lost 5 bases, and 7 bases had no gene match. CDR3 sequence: CASSPDRDREETQYF. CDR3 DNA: TGTGCCAGCAGTCCCGACCGGGACAGGGAAGAGACCCAGTACTTC.

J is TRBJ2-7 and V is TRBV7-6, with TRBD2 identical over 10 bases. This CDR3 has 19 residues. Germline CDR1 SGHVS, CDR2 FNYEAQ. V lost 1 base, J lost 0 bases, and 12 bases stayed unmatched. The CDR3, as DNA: TGTGCCAGCAGCTTAGAGGCACTAGCGGGATCGATGAGCTCCTACGAGCAGTACTTC. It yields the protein CASSLEALAGSMSSYEQYF.

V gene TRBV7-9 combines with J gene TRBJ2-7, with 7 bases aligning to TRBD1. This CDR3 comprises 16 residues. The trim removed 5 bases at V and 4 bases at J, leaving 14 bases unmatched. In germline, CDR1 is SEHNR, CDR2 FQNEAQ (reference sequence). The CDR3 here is CASSPGRLYRGYEQYF. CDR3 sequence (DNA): TGTGCCAGCAGCCCAGGAAGACTGTACAGGGGTTACGAGCAGTACTTC. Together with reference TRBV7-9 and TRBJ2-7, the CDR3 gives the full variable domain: DTGVSQNPRHKITKRGQNVTFRCDPISEHNRLYWYRQTLGQGPEFLTYFQNEAQLEKSRLLSDRFSAERPKGSFSTLEIQRTEQGDSAMYLCASSPGRLYRGYEQYFGPGTRLTVT.

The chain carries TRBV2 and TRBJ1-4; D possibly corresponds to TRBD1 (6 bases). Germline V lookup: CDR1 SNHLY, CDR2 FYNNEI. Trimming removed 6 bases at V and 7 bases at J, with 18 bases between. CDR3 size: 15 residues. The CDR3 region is CASRESRGPVEKLFF. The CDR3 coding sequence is TGTGCCAGCAGAGAGAGCAGGGGTCCAGTTGAAAAACTGTTTTTT.

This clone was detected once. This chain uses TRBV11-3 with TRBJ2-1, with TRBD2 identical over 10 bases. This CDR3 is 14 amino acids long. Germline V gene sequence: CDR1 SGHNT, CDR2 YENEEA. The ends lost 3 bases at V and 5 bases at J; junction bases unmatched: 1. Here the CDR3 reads CASSFGLADNEQFF. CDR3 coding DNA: TGTGCCAGCAGCTTTGGACTAGCGGACAATGAGCAGTTCTTC.

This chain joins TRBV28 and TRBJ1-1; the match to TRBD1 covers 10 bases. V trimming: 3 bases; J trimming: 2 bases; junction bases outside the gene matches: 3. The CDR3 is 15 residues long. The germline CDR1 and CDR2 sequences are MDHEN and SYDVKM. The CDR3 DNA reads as TGTGCCAGCAGTTTGGGACAGGGGCCTAACACTGAAGCTTTCTTT. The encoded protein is CASSLGQGPNTEAFF.

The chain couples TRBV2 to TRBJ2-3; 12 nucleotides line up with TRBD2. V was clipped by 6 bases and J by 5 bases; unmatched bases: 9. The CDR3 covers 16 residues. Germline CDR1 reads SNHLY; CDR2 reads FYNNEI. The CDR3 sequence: CASRVLAGGPKDTQYF. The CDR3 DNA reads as TGTGCCAGCAGGGTGCTAGCGGGAGGGCCTAAAGATACGCAGTATTTT.

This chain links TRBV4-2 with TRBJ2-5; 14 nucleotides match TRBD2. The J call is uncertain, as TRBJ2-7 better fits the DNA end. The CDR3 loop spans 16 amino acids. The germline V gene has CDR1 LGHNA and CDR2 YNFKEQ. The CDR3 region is CASSSRTGLAGVEQYF. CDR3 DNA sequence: TGTGCCAGCAGCTCCCGAACGGGACTAGCGGGAGTCGAGCAGTACTTC.

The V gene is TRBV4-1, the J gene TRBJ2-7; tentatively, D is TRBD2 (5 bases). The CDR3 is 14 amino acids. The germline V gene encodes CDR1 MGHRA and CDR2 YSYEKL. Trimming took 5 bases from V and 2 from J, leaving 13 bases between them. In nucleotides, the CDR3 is TGCGCCAGCAGCTCCTGGACGGGAACCTACGAGCAGTACTTC. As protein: CASSSWTGTYEQYF.

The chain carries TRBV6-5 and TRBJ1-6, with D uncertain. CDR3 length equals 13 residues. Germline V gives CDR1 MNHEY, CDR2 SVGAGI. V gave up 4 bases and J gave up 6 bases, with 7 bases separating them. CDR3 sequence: CASSWQRNSPLHF. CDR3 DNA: TGTGCCAGCAGTTGGCAGCGTAATTCACCCCTCCACTTT.

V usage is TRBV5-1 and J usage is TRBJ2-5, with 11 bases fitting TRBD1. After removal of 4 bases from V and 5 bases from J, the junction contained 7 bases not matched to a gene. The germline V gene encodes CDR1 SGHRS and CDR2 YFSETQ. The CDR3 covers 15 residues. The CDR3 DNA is TGCGCCAGCAGCCCACGGACAGGGGGCGGGGAGACCCAGTACTTC. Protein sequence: CASSPRTGGGETQYF.

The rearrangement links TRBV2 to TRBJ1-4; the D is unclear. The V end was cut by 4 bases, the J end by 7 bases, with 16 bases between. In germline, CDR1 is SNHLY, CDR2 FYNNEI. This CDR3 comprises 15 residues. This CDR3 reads CASSGMIEGGEKLFF. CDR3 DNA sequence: TGTGCCAGCAGTGGTATGATCGAGGGCGGTGAAAAACTGTTTTTT.

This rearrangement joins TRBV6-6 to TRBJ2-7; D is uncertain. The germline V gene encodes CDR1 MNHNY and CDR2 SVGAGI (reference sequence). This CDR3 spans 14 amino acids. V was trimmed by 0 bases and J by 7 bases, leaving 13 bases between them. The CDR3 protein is CASSYSYTSWEQYF. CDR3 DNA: TGTGCCAGCAGTTACTCTTACACCTCGTGGGAGCAGTACTTC.

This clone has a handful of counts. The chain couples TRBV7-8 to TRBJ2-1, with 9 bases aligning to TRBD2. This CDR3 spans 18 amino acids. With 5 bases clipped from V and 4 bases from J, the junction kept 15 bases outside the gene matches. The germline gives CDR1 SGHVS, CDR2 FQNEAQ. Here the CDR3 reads CASSRGGSGGGVYNEQFF. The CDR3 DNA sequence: TGTGCCAGCAGCCGGGGGGGTAGCGGGGGTGGGGTTTACAATGAGCAGTTCTTC.

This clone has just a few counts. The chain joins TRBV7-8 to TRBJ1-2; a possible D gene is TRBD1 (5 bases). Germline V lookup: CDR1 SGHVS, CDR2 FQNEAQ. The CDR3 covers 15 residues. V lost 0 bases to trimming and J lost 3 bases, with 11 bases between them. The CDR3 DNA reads TGTGCCAGCAGCTTAGCGAGACAGAGTTACTATGGCTACACCTTC. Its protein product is CASSLARQSYYGYTF.

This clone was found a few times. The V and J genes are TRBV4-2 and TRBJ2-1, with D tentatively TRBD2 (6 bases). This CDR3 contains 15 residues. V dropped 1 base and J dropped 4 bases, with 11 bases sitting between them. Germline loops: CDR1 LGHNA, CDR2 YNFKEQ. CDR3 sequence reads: CASSQGAGLYNEQFF. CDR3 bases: TGTGCCAGCAGCCAAGGTGCGGGATTGTACAATGAGCAGTTCTTC.

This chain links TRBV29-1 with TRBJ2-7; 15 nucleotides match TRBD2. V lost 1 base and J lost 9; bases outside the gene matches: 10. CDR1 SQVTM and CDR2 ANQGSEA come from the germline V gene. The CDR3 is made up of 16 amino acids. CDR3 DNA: TGCAGCGTTGAAGGGATTCTGGGACTAGCGGGAGGCGTGCAGTACTTC. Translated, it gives CSVEGILGLAGGVQYF.

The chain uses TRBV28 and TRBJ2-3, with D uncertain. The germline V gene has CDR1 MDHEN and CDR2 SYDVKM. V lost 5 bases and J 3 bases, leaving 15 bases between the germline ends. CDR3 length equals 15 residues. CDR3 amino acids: CASSRRVDRTDTQYF. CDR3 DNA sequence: TGTGCCAGCAGTCGTCGTGTAGATCGAACAGATACGCAGTATTTT.

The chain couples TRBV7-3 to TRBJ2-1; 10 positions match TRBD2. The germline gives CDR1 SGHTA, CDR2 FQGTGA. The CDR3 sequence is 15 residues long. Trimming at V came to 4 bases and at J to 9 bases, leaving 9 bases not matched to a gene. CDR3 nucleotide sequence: TGTGCCAGCAGCTCCGGGGCTAGCGGGAGAGGTGAGCAGTTCTTC. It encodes CASSSGASGRGEQFF.